The present TCR beta chain was sequenced within a study of blood T cell repertoires in COVID-19. Study context: T cells, B-cell-depleted T cells, or PBMCs supplied cDNA or gDNA.

Sequencing was performed with immunoSEQ multiplex PCR; in TCRdb, only in-frame clones are kept and a portion is missing. Among about 61,000 clones listed, 85% to 90% were seen once. The V and J ends lost 0 bases and 8 bases respectively, with 5 bases between them. This CDR3 spans 12 amino acids. Germline V gene sequence: CDR1 LGHNA, CDR2 YSLEER. The sequence was obtained from a human donor in a cohort sampled during active COVID-19. Sequenced sample: peripheral blood. The chain carries TRBV4-3 and TRBJ2-1; D unclear. The chain's CDR3 is CASSQDVDEQFF. The CDR3 region has the DNA TGCGCCAGCAGCCAAGATGTCGATGAGCAGTTCTTC.